This T cell receptor beta chain was observed in a study of cytomegalovirus exposure and HLA in healthy donors. In the study overall: The Caucasian-associated ancestry cluster held over 80% of 350 to 450 genotyped donors.

The PCR employed 60 Vbeta primers together with 13 Jbeta primers. Generated by immunoSEQ multiplex PCR, the TCRdb table keeps only in-frame clones and is missing some. The data show around 120,000 clones, roughly 82% seen once. Study-wide points: High sensitivity and specificity were reportedly achieved when the classifier diagnosed cytomegalovirus status. About 87% or about 30% of the time was how often most TCR beta V segments were productive, according to an earlier analysis.

CDR1 SGHTA and CDR2 FQGNSA come from the germline V gene. The CDR3 length is 14 residues. Trimming left V 2 bases short and J 3 bases short, with 11 bases between. With respect to this clone: The antigen remains unidentified.

The chain joins TRBV7-2 to TRBJ2-7, with D unresolved. This receptor was taken from a male donor in good health and CMV-seropositive. Sequenced sample: PBMCs. The CDR3 DNA sequence: TGTGCCAGCAGCTTACGACTCGGAGACTACGAGCAGTACTTC. It specifies CASSLRLGDYEQYF.